A selection of T cell receptor beta chains follows, all from one sample in a study of T cell responses to AZD1222 COVID-19 vaccine. The repertoire was sequenced with immunoSEQ multiplex PCR; TCRdb's copy has only in-frame clones and lacks some. The data hold 120,000 to 150,000 clones, with roughly 90% observed a single time. The sequenced sample was peripheral blood, obtained on day 0 of AZD1222 vaccination. These receptors were collected from an adult in good health. CDR3s include the opening cysteine and the closing phenylalanine or tryptophan. A D gene is named only where the DNA matches it firmly. Not every row has a clone size; where given, it reads once, few, many or a size class.

d_call j_call clone_size v_call cdr3_nt cdr3_aa
NA TRBJ1-2 NA TRBV19 TGTGCCAGTAGTATGCTAGATTTCGGGAATGGCTACACCTTC CASSMLDFGNGYTF
TRBD1 TRBJ1-2 NA TRBV28 TGTGCCAGCAGGGGGACAGGGCATGGCTACACCTTC CASRGTGHGYTF
NA TRBJ1-5 NA TRBV19 TGTGCCAGTAGCGACATCGAGGATCAGCCCCAGCATTTT CASSDIEDQPQHF
NA TRBJ1-4 NA TRBV19 TGTGCCAGTAGTATTTACAGTAATGAAAAACTGTTTTTT CASSIYSNEKLFF
NA TRBJ2-2 NA TRBV11-2 TGTGCCAGCAGCTTAGAGTCGGGGGCCGGGGAGCTGTTTTTT CASSLESGAGELFF
NA TRBJ1-2 NA TRBV28 TGTGCCAGCAGTCCCCATTTGGGAGTCCATGGCTACACCTTC CASSPHLGVHGYTF
TRBD2 TRBJ2-1 NA TRBV29-1 TGCAGCATTTTAGCGGGAGGGCTATCGGGTGAGCAGTTCTTC CSILAGGLSGEQFF
TRBD1 TRBJ2-7 NA TRBV7-9 TGTGCCAGCAGCTCAGACAGGGTGGAGTACTTC CASSSDRVEYF
NA TRBJ1-6 NA TRBV5-1 TGCGCCAGCAGCTTGGCCGGGCAGGGCTTTGGGTCACCCCTCCACTTT CASSLAGQGFGSPLHF
NA TRBJ2-2 once TRBV3-1/TRBV3-2 TGTGCCAGCAGCCAAGATATATTGGGATCGAGGAACACCGGGGAGCTGTTTTTT CASSQDILGSRNTGELFF
TRBD1 TRBJ1-1 NA TRBV29-1 TGCAGCGGATCGACAGGGGGCGGCACTGAAGCTTTCTTT CSGSTGGGTEAFF
NA TRBJ2-7 NA TRBV7-6 TGTGCCAGCAGCTTAGTTCCGGGGCATTTGTACGAGCAGTACTTC CASSLVPGHLYEQYF
NA TRBJ1-1 NA TRBV10-2 TGCGCCAGCACCCCGGGGGGGCGCACTGAAGCTTTCTTT CASTPGGRTEAFF
TRBD1 TRBJ1-4 NA TRBV28 TGTGCCAGCAGGGGACAGGGGGCACTTAATGAAAAACTGTTTTTT CASRGQGALNEKLFF
TRBD1 TRBJ1-2 NA TRBV28 TGTGCCAGCAACGACAGGGGAGCTTTCAACACTAACTATGGCTACACCTTC CASNDRGAFNTNYGYTF
TRBD2 TRBJ2-3 NA TRBV6-1 TGTGCCAGCAGTGAAGTAGCGGGAGTCTACACAGATACGCAGTATTTT CASSEVAGVYTDTQYF
NA TRBJ2-1 NA TRBV2 TGTGCCAGCGCCTCGGACGGGCGCCGTTCCAATGAGCAGTTCTTC CASASDGRRSNEQFF
NA TRBJ2-2 NA TRBV2 TGTGCCAGCAGTGAAAGTCTCACCTACACCGGGGAGCTGTTTTTT CASSESLTYTGELFF
TRBD1 TRBJ1-4 NA TRBV13 TGTGCCAGCAGCTCCTCAACCCTGGGGACAGGCTTTAATGAAAAACTGTTTTTT CASSSSTLGTGFNEKLFF
NA TRBJ2-2 NA TRBV25-1 TGTGCCAGCAGCACTCAATCGGCCGGGGAGCTGTTTTTT CASSTQSAGELFF
NA TRBJ1-2 NA TRBV28 TGTGCCAGCAGTTTACTAGCGGAAGGGGGTCTCTATGGCTACACCTTC CASSLLAEGGLYGYTF
NA TRBJ1-1 NA TRBV27 TGTGCCAGCAGTTGGGCGGGACGGCCGAACACTGAAGCTTTCTTT CASSWAGRPNTEAFF
NA TRBJ1-2 NA TRBV6-2/TRBV6-3 TGTGCCAGCAGTTACGTCCAGTTTATTGGCTACACCTTC CASSYVQFIGYTF
TRBD1 TRBJ2-7 once TRBV6-5 TGTGCCAGCAGTTCGTTCGGACAGGGGGCCAACGAGCAGTACTTC CASSSFGQGANEQYF
TRBD2 TRBJ2-3 once TRBV7-9 TGTGCCAGCAGCTGGAACTTAGCGGGAGAGTTAGATACGCAGTATTTT CASSWNLAGELDTQYF
NA TRBJ2-3 NA TRBV2 TGTGCCAGCAGTGAAGACTACTTCACACCCACAGATACGCAGTATTTT CASSEDYFTPTDTQYF